These T cell receptor beta chains were read from a single sample in a study of blood T cell repertoires in COVID-19. Libraries were prepared by immunoSEQ multiplex PCR; TCRdb keeps only in-frame clonotypes and omits some of them. The profile shows roughly 500,000 clones, 88% of them singletons. Sequenced sample: PBMCs or T cells enriched from blood (not recorded which). The receptors originated from a woman aged 40 to 55 who had recovered from COVID-19. CDR3s include the opening cysteine and the closing phenylalanine or tryptophan. A D gene is named only where the DNA matches it firmly. Clone size is given for some rows only: seen once, a few or many times, or a class if the clone is expanded.

V gene	J gene	D gene	clone size	CDR3 DNA	CDR3 protein
TRBV5-8	TRBJ1-4	NA	NA	TGTGCCAGCAGCTTTGCACCGGCAACTAATGAAAAACTGTTTTTT	CASSFAPATNEKLFF
TRBV6-5	TRBJ1-2	TRBD1	NA	TGTGCCACGCGCCTTTCAACAGGGGCAATCTATGGCTACACCTTC	CATRLSTGAIYGYTF
TRBV5-4	TRBJ2-5	TRBD2	NA	TGTGCCAGCAGCTTGGGGGGACTAGCGGGAGAGACCCAGTACTTC	CASSLGGLAGETQYF
TRBV29-1	TRBJ1-1	NA	NA	TGCAGCGTTGAAGTTCAGGGGAGGAACACTGAAGCTTTCTTT	CSVEVQGRNTEAFF
TRBV4-3	TRBJ1-1	TRBD1	NA	TGCGCCAGCGGAAGGACAGGGAAAGACTCTGAAGCTTTCTTT	CASGRTGKDSEAFF
TRBV5-1	TRBJ2-7	TRBD1	NA	TGCGCCAGCAGCTTAACTGTTGGACAGGGCTACGAGCAGTACTTC	CASSLTVGQGYEQYF
TRBV7-2	TRBJ2-1	NA	NA	TGTGCCAGCAGCTTAGAGACGGTAACGAGGGAGCAGTTCTTC	CASSLETVTREQFF
TRBV4-1	TRBJ2-7	TRBD2	NA	TGCGCCAGCAGCCAAAGGGACGGGACTAGAAGTGGCAGCTCCTACGAGCAGTACTTC	CASSQRDGTRSGSSYEQYF
TRBV3-1/TRBV3-2	TRBJ2-6	NA	few	TGTGCCAGCAGCCAAGATTTGGAAGGCTCCAGGGGACGCTCTGGGGCCAACGTCCTGACTTTC	CASSQDLEGSRGRSGANVLTF
TRBV19	TRBJ1-2	NA	few	TGTGCCAGTAGTAAAGGACCCGGAGGCAACTATGGCTACACCTTC	CASSKGPGGNYGYTF
TRBV19	TRBJ2-7	TRBD1	NA	TGTGCCAGTAGTATTAGTGGGACAGGGGTCGAGCAGTACTTC	CASSISGTGVEQYF
TRBV5-1	TRBJ2-7	TRBD2	few	TGCGCCAGCAGCTTCTTTGTGGCTGCTAGCGGGACCTACGAGCAGTACTTC	CASSFFVAASGTYEQYF
TRBV4-3	TRBJ2-1	TRBD2	NA	TGCGCCAGCAGTTCTAGCGGGAGGGTCTACAATGAGCAGTTCTTC	CASSSSGRVYNEQFF
TRBV4-3	TRBJ1-1	NA	NA	TGCGCCAGCAGCCAAGGTTTACGGGAGATGAACACTGAAGCTTTCTTT	CASSQGLREMNTEAFF
TRBV14	TRBJ1-6	TRBD1	NA	TGTGCCAGCAGCCTGGGACAGAGGCAATCACCCCTCCACTTT	CASSLGQRQSPLHF
TRBV5-1	TRBJ2-3	TRBD2	NA	TGCGCCACCGGCCAGGGACTAGCGGGAAGCACAGATACGCAGTATTTT	CATGQGLAGSTDTQYF
TRBV6-5	TRBJ1-1	TRBD1	NA	TGTGCCAGCAGTTATTCGGACAGGGCGAACACTGAAGCTTTCTTT	CASSYSDRANTEAFF
TRBV19	TRBJ2-7	TRBD2	NA	TGTGCCAGTAGTACTATAGCGGGAGATTTTTACGAGCAGTACTTC	CASSTIAGDFYEQYF
TRBV14	TRBJ1-2	TRBD1	NA	TGTGCCAGCAGCAGGGACAGGGGAGGCTATGGCTACACCTTC	CASSRDRGGYGYTF
TRBV18	TRBJ2-3	NA	NA	TGTGCCAGCTCACCGGCGACTAGGAGTTCTGCAGATACGCAGTATTTT	CASSPATRSSADTQYF
TRBV7-8	TRBJ1-4	TRBD1	once	TGTGCCAGCAGCCCGCGGACAGGGGATGAAAAACTGTTTTTT	CASSPRTGDEKLFF
TRBV4-3	TRBJ2-5	NA	NA	TGCGCCAGCAGCCCCGACCCGGGGGAGACCCAGTACTTC	CASSPDPGETQYF
TRBV6-2/TRBV6-3	TRBJ2-7	TRBD2	NA	TGTGCCAGCAGTCCAATGGGACTAGCGGGAACCTACGAGCAGTACTTC	CASSPMGLAGTYEQYF
TRBV3-1/TRBV3-2	TRBJ1-2	NA	NA	TGTGCCAGCAGCCAAGATGTAGCAGGGGCGAACTATGGCTACACCTTC	CASSQDVAGANYGYTF
TRBV15	TRBJ2-2	NA	NA	TGTGCCACCAGCAGAGACCGGGAAACCGGGGAGCTGTTTTTT	CATSRDRETGELFF
TRBV19	TRBJ1-5	NA	NA	TGTGCCAGTACCTCAGGGTTGGGGTTGCCCCAGCATTTT	CASTSGLGLPQHF
TRBV7-2	TRBJ2-7	TRBD1	once	TGTGCCAGCAGCTCGAGACAGGGAAGCTCCTACGAGCAGTACTTC	CASSSRQGSSYEQYF
TRBV19	TRBJ1-2	NA	NA	TGTGCCAGTAGTATAGGGAGCCGGATTCTTAACTATGGCTACACCTTC	CASSIGSRILNYGYTF
TRBV6-2/TRBV6-3	TRBJ1-2	TRBD1	NA	TGTGCCAGCAGCGACGGGACAGACCCTCTATTTTTAAGAAGCTACACCTTC	CASSDGTDPLFLRSYTF
TRBV18	TRBJ2-1	TRBD2	NA	TGTGCCAGCTCACCACAGTCTAGCGGGAGTGTGGACAATGAGCAGTTCTTC	CASSPQSSGSVDNEQFF
TRBV7-2	TRBJ2-7	NA	NA	TGTGCCAGCAGCTTAAACCCCTTAGGGGGTCCGGGGGAGCAGTACTTC	CASSLNPLGGPGEQYF
TRBV6-5	TRBJ2-1	NA	NA	TGTGCCAGCAGTTACGAGGGCGGGTCTCTTGGGGATGAGCAGTTCTTC	CASSYEGGSLGDEQFF
TRBV29-1	TRBJ1-2	NA	NA	TGCAGCGTTGGGGCTTACTCAGCTAACTATGGCTACACCTTC	CSVGAYSANYGYTF
TRBV5-1	TRBJ1-3	NA	NA	TGCGCCAGCAGCTCCCCGGGGGCTGGAAACACCATATATTTT	CASSSPGAGNTIYF
TRBV9	TRBJ1-1	TRBD1	once	TGTGCCAGCAGCGGCAGGGGGATTAAAGGTGAAGCTTTCTTT	CASSGRGIKGEAFF
TRBV7-6	TRBJ2-2	TRBD2	NA	TGTGCCAGCAGCTTAGATCACCTAGCGGGCATGAACACCGGGGAGCTGTTTTTT	CASSLDHLAGMNTGELFF
TRBV24-1	TRBJ2-7	TRBD1	NA	TGTGCCACCAGCCCTTCCCCCGACAGGGGCTACGAGCAGTACTTC	CATSPSPDRGYEQYF